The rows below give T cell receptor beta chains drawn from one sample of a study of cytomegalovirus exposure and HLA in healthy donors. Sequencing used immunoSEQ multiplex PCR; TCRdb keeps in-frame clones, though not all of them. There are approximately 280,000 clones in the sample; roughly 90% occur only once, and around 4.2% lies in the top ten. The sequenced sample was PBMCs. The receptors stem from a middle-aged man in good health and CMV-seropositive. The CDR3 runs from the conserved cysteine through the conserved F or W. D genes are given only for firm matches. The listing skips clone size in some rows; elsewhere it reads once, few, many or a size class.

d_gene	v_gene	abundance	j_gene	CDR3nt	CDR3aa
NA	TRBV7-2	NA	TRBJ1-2	TGTGCCAGCAAACCAGAGGGCACAGGGAGCACTTATGGCTACACCTTC	CASKPEGTGSTYGYTF
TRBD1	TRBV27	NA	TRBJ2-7	TGTGCCAGCAGTTTACAGGGGGCTTCCTACGAGCAGTACTTC	CASSLQGASYEQYF
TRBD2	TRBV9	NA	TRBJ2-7	TGTGCCAGCAGCGTAGCAGCGGGAGGGTTCTACGAGCAGTACTTC	CASSVAAGGFYEQYF
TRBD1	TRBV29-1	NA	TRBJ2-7	TGCAGCGTTGAATACCTCGGGACAGGGGTCTCCTACGAGCAGTACTTC	CSVEYLGTGVSYEQYF
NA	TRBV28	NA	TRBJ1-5	TGTGCCAGCAGTTACATCAATAGCAATCAGCCCCAGCATTTT	CASSYINSNQPQHF
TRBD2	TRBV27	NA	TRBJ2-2	TGTGCCAGCAGTTCTCGTAGCGGGCAAATCACCGGGGAGCTGTTTTTT	CASSSRSGQITGELFF
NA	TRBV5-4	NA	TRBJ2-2	TGTGCCAGCAGTCAGGGTTTGACCGGGGAGCTGTTTTTT	CASSQGLTGELFF
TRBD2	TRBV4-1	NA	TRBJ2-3	TGCGCCAGCAGCCTGACTAGCGGGAGCGGGGCAGATACGCAGTATTTT	CASSLTSGSGADTQYF
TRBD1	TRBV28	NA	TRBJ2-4	TGTGCCACCCGGGGACAGGAAAACATTCAGTACTTC	CATRGQENIQYF
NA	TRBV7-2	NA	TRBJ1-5	TGTGCCAGCAGCCTGGAAGCAGGGTTCGATCAGCCCCAGCATTTT	CASSLEAGFDQPQHF
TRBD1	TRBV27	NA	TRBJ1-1	TGTGCCAGCAGTTTCTGGGACAGGACGAATGAAGCTTTCTTT	CASSFWDRTNEAFF
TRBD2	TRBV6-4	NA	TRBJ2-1	TGTGCCAGCAGTGACGGGGGACTAGCGCCCAATGAGCAGTTCTTC	CASSDGGLAPNEQFF
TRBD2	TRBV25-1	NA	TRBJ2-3	TGTGCCAGCAGTGAGCCGGGGGGGCGAGGTACGCAGTATTTT	CASSEPGGRGTQYF
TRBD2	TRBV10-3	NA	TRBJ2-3	TGTGCCATCAGTGGCTCTAGCGGGGGGGCGGATACGCAGTATTTT	CAISGSSGGADTQYF
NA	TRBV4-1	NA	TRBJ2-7	TGCGCCAGCAGCCAGACTGGGGACTCACCAAGGTACTTC	CASSQTGDSPRYF
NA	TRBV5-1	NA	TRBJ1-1	TGCGCCAGCAGAACAGGGAACACTGAAGCTTTCTTT	CASRTGNTEAFF
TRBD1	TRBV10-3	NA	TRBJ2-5	TGTGCCATCAGTGAGTCGACAGGGTTACGAGAGACCCAGTACTTC	CAISESTGLRETQYF
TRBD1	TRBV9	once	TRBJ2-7	TGTGCCAGCAGCGAAACAGGGGGCGAGCAGTACTTC	CASSETGGEQYF
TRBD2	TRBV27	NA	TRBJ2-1	TGTGCCAGCAGGGGACTAGCAACCTACAATGAGCAGTTCTTC	CASRGLATYNEQFF
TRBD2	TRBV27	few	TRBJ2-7	TGTGCCAGCAGTAGCCAGCGGGAGGGTACTTCCTACGAGCAGTACTTC	CASSSQREGTSYEQYF
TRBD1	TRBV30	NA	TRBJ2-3	TGTGCCTGGAGTCTCAGGGGGCTGGGCACAGATACGCAGTATTTT	CAWSLRGLGTDTQYF
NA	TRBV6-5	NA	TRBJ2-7	TGTGCCAGCAGTTACTCTGACGAGGGTGGCCACGAGCAGTACTTC	CASSYSDEGGHEQYF
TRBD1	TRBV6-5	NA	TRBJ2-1	TGTGCCAGCAGCCCAGACAGGGGATCCTACAATGAGCAGTTCTTC	CASSPDRGSYNEQFF
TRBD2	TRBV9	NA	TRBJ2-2	TGTGCCAGCAGCGTCAGCGGGAGCACCGGGGAGCTGTTTTTT	CASSVSGSTGELFF
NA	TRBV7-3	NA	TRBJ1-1	TGTGCCAGCAGCACGACAGCGAACACTGAAGCTTTCTTT	CASSTTANTEAFF
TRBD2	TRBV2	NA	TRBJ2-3	TGTGCCAGCAGTGGGTGGATAGCGGGTACAGATACGCAGTATTTT	CASSGWIAGTDTQYF
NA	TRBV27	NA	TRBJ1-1	TGTGCCAGCAGTTTCAGGGATCGGGCTGAAGCTTTCTTT	CASSFRDRAEAFF
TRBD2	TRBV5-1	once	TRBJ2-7	TGCGCCAGCAGCTTGGCGTCCCGCGGGGGCGAGCAGTACTTC	CASSLASRGGEQYF
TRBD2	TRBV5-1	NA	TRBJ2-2	TGCGCCAGCAGCTTGATGGGTCCAGCGGGAATCACCGGGGAGCTGTTTTTT	CASSLMGPAGITGELFF
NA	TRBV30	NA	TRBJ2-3	TGTGCCTGGAGTGGCCAGGGGCCCGGCACAGATACGCAGTATTTT	CAWSGQGPGTDTQYF
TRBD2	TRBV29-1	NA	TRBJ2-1	TGCAGCGTCGCCGGGACTAGCGGGAGGGCCGGCAATGAGCAGTTCTTC	CSVAGTSGRAGNEQFF
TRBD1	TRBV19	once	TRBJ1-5	TGTGCCAGTAGCCGGGACAGGGGGTCCAATCAGCCCCAGCATTTT	CASSRDRGSNQPQHF
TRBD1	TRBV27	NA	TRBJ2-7	TGTGCCAGCAGTCGACAGGGGGCTTACGAGCAGTACTTC	CASSRQGAYEQYF
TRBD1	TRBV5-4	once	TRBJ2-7	TGTGCCAGCAGCACCACAGGGGTGTCCTACGAGCAGTACTTC	CASSTTGVSYEQYF
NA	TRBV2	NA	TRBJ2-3	TGTGCCAGCAGTGAAGCGCCCGGACTCCCCCCCCCGGATACGCAGTATTTT	CASSEAPGLPPPDTQYF
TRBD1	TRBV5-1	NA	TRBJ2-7	TGCGCCAGCAGCTTAACCGGGACAGTGTACGAGCAGTACTTC	CASSLTGTVYEQYF
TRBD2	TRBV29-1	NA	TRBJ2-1	TGCAGCCCCCAACTAGCGGGAGTTTGGAATGAGCAGTTCTTC	CSPQLAGVWNEQFF
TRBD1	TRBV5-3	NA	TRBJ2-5	TGTGCCAGAAGCTTGGGACAGGGAAAAGAGACCCAGTACTTC	CARSLGQGKETQYF
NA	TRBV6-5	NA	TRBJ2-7	TGTGCCAGCAGTTACGCGGATCCCGTTTCGGGCGAGCAGTACTTC	CASSYADPVSGEQYF
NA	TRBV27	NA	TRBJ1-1	TGTGCCAGCAGTTCCGACAGTTACCGGGCCACCACTGAAGCTTTCTTT	CASSSDSYRATTEAFF
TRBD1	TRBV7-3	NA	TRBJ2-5	TGTGCCAGCAGCTCACAGGGGTCTCAAGAGACCCAGTACTTC	CASSSQGSQETQYF
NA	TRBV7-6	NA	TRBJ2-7	TGTGCCAGCAGCCTGGAGGGGCGAGGCGAGCAGTACTTC	CASSLEGRGEQYF
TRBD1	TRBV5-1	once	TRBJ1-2	TGCGCCAGCAGCTGGACAGGGGCAGCGGGTGGCTACACCTTC	CASSWTGAAGGYTF
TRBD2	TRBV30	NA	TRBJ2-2	TGTGCCTGGAGTCTCAAGCGGGAGAGCGGCACCGGGGAGCTGTTTTTT	CAWSLKRESGTGELFF
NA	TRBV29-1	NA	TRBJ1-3	TGCAGCGTTGACTCCGGGGGCTCTGGAAACACCATATATTTT	CSVDSGGSGNTIYF
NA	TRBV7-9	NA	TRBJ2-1	TGTGCCAGCAGCCCACCTTTAGCAGGCCCGGGGGATAAGCAGTTCTTC	CASSPPLAGPGDKQFF
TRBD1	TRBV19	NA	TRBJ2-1	TGTGCCAGTAGTATACAACCCTCCAGGGGGAATGAGCAGTTCTTC	CASSIQPSRGNEQFF
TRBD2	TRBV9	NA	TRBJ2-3	TGTGCCAGCAGCCCCCGACTAGCGGGAGGTTCAGGGGATACGCAGTATTTT	CASSPRLAGGSGDTQYF